This T cell receptor beta chain derives from a study of quantifying T cell responses using KT2 cells. The wider study: Reverse transcription used primers in the TCR alpha and beta constant regions. The T4 ligation step was estimated to exceed 8.5% efficiency under optimum conditions. Study findings and constraints: KT2 clone alpha and beta sequence counts scaled linearly with input KT2 cell number.

Turning to this clonotype: Its target is unknown.

An oligo carrying a UMI was ligated to the cDNA 3' end. An equimolar mix of RC1.1 and RC1.2 primed the beta chain across TRBC1 and TRBC2. TCRdb passed the UMI-ligation and nested PCR reads through MiXCR, listing each CDR3 protein once. The sample yields approximately 43,000 distinct CDR3 sequences, about 15% seen once. The sample is PBMC spiked with counted cells of clone KT2. Fixed numbers of PBMC received varying amounts of KT2 cells. With 4 bases clipped from V and 4 bases from J, the junction kept 7 bases outside the gene matches. CDR1 is SEHNR and CDR2 is FQNEAQ in the germline V gene (reference sequence). The CDR3 covers 15 residues.

The sample comprised PBMCs spiked with cells of the T cell clone KT2. This sequence originates from a human donor. This rearrangement joins TRBV7-9 to TRBJ2-1; 7 bases line up with TRBD1. In DNA, the CDR3 is TGTGCCAGCAGCTCCAGGACAGGAATATACAATGAGCAGTTCTTC. As protein: CASSSRTGIYNEQFF.